The entry below gives a single T cell receptor (beta chain) sequence along with its context. Participants, roughly 18 to 90 years old, spanned 24 US areas. Cohorts were determined from participant-reported clinical history. Two consecutive negative NP/OP PCR tests, clearance, or resolved symptoms defined Cohort 3 recovery. The sample comes from a study of blood T cell repertoires in COVID-19. The V and J ends lost 2 bases and 13 bases respectively, with 15 bases between them. CDR3 length: 12 residues. Germline V gives CDR1 MDHEN, CDR2 SYDVKM. Authors' analysis steps: Cell counts per sample came from amplifying reference gene primers. TCRdb keeps only in-frame clones here, not all; method: immunoSEQ multiplex PCR. That table furnishes V, J and clone size, whereas the DNA furnished D and trimming. Here the sample spans over 350,000 clones, 85% to 90% being singletons.

Material for sequencing was PBMCs or T cells enriched from blood (not recorded which). The J gene is TRBJ2-7, the V gene TRBV28; no clear D gene. The TCR was taken from a woman aged 45-59 years who had recovered from COVID-19. In DNA, the CDR3 is TGTGCCAGCAGTTTAGAACCTACCAGGTTCTACTTC. It yields the protein CASSLEPTRFYF.